Following are 23 T cell receptor beta chains from one sample sequenced in a study of OX40 agonist ivuxolimab in advanced cancers. Method: immunoSEQ multiplex PCR; TCRdb's copy keeps in-frame clones and lacks some. The data contain 60,000 to 80,000 clones, 79% of them singletons. This material consisted of CD4+ or CD8+ T cells sorted from blood, taken in a trial of the OX40 agonist ivuxolimab. The receptors come from an adult with an advanced solid tumor such as melanoma, head and neck, liver or kidney cancer.

Details on this clone: At one of its ends the junction is not consistent with the germline gene, which may arise from a read error. V is TRBV25-1 and J is TRBJ1-2; possible D gene TRBD1, 5 bases. CDR3 size: 13 residues. Looked up from germline, CDR1 is MGHDK and CDR2 is SYGVNS. The CDR3 DNA reads as TGTGCCGGCAGTGAAGGTCAGGGCTATGGCTACACCTTC. This codes for CAGSEGQGYGYTF.

The J gene is TRBJ1-5, the V gene TRBV7-8; D call uncertain. The CDR3 sequence is 15 residues long. Germline CDR1 is SGHVS and CDR2 is FQNEAQ. Trimming stripped 3 bases from V and 0 bases from J, with 9 bases between. CDR3 in amino acids: CASSLAAHSNQPQHF. The CDR3 DNA sequence: TGTGCCAGCAGCTTGGCAGCACATAGCAATCAGCCCCAGCATTTT.

The chain employs TRBV4-1 and TRBJ2-6, with D tentatively TRBD2 (7 bases). Trimming took 3 bases from V and 3 from J, leaving 18 bases between them. This CDR3 spans 18 amino acids. CDR1 and CDR2 (germline): MGHRA, YSYEKL. CDR3 sequence: CASSHRVGGGGGANVLTF. CDR3 sequence (DNA): TGCGCCAGCAGCCACCGAGTAGGGGGGGGCGGTGGGGCCAACGTCCTGACTTTC.

CDR3 protein: CAGSEAGDNSPLHF. The CDR3 DNA sequence: TGTGCCGGTTCGGAGGCAGGGGATAATTCACCCCTCCACTTT. The chain links TRBV7-9 to TRBJ1-6; D may be TRBD1 (6 bases). The CDR3 consists of 14 residues. Germline CDR1 SEHNR, CDR2 FQNEAQ (reference sequence). Trimming cost V 11 bases and J 5 bases, with 16 bases left between them.

The chain links TRBV5-5 to TRBJ2-1; D is possibly TRBD2 (5 bases). The V gene lost 2 bases and the J gene lost 5 bases, with 14 bases spanning the gap. The length of the CDR3 is 15 residues. Germline V lookup: CDR1 SGHKS, CDR2 YYEKEE (reference sequence). CDR3 sequence: CASSLRRDSNNEQFF. Written as DNA, the CDR3 is TGTGCCAGCAGCTTACGACGGGATTCGAACAATGAGCAGTTCTTC.

The chain couples TRBV19 to TRBJ2-7; D tentatively fits TRBD1 or TRBD2 (5 bases each). From germline, CDR1 is LNHDA and CDR2 SQIVND (reference sequence). The CDR3 is 16 residues long. Deletions cut 9 bases from V and 3 bases from J, with 24 bases between. CDR3 protein: CASKSRGSTANYEQYF. The DNA of the CDR3 is TGTGCCAGCAAGTCGAGGGGCTCTACCGCAAACTACGAGCAGTACTTC.

This clone was detected a few times. The V call is TRBV9, the J call TRBJ2-7, with 7 positions matching TRBD1. Losses at the gene ends were 3 bases for V and 1 base for J; bases not matched to a gene: 4. Looked up from germline, CDR1 is SGDLS and CDR2 is YYNGEE. The CDR3 is 14 residues long. The DNA of the CDR3 is TGTGCCAGCAGCGCCGGACAGGTATCCTACGAGCAGTACTTC. This encodes CASSAGQVSYEQYF.

This chain joins TRBV19 and TRBJ2-5; possible D gene TRBD1, 5 bases. The CDR3 has 15 residues. Per the germline V gene, CDR1 is LNHDA and CDR2 is SQIVND (reference sequence). The ends were cut back, 6 bases at V and 4 bases at J, with 18 bases in the middle. The CDR3 spells CASRGVGSSLETQYF. The CDR3 DNA follows: TGTGCCAGTAGAGGGGTAGGCTCCAGTCTAGAGACCCAGTACTTC.

V usage is TRBV5-6 and J usage is TRBJ1-2, with D possibly being TRBD1 (5 bases). With 6 bases removed from V and 0 bases from J, the gap between germline ends came to 9 bases. The CDR3 is 13 residues long. Germline CDR1 SGHDT, CDR2 YYEEEE. The CDR3 reads CASKDTPNYGYTF. The CDR3 DNA is TGTGCCAGCAAGGACACCCCTAACTATGGCTACACCTTC.

The chain has TRBV18 and TRBJ1-1; a weak D match, TRBD1 (5 bases). The germline V gene encodes CDR1 KGHSH and CDR2 LQKENI. Trimming took 6 bases from V and 2 from J, leaving 16 bases between them. The CDR3 runs 15 residues. The CDR3 nucleotides are TGTGCCAGCTCCCTCGGAGCAGGGACTAACACTGAAGCTTTCTTT. Protein: CASSLGAGTNTEAFF.

J is TRBJ2-5 and V is TRBV27, with TRBD1 matching 7 bases. Germline CDR1 and CDR2: MNHEY and SMNVEV (reference sequence). CDR3 length equals 13 residues. Losses at the gene ends were 3 bases for V and 4 bases for J; bases not matched to a gene: 2. The CDR3, as DNA: TGTGCCAGCAGTTTGACAGGGAGAGAGACCCAGTACTTC. Translating it yields CASSLTGRETQYF.

The J gene is TRBJ2-7, the V gene TRBV5-1, with a possible D match to TRBD1 (6 bases). The CDR3 runs 15 residues. Germline V gene data show CDR1 as SGHRS and CDR2 as YFSETQ. Trimming cost V 0 bases and J 12 bases, with 22 bases left between them. The CDR3 loop is CASSLDGTPGTYPYF. The CDR3 nucleotides are TGCGCCAGCAGCTTGGATGGGACACCAGGAACGTATCCGTACTTC.

In DNA form, the CDR3 reads TGTGCCAGCAGTGAAGACAGGGTATACGGGGAGCTGTTTTTT. It encodes CASSEDRVYGELFF. The V and J genes are TRBV2 and TRBJ2-2; maybe TRBD1 (6 bases). Germline CDR1 reads SNHLY; CDR2 reads FYNNEI. CDR3 length equals 14 residues. Trimming stripped 1 base from V and 7 bases from J, with 10 bases between.

The count of this clone is one. In DNA form, the CDR3 reads TGTGCGGCGAAAGGGTTGGTTGAGCGGGAGGGCCGGTACGAGCAGTACTTC. It encodes CAAKGLVEREGRYEQYF. The chain carries TRBV28 and TRBJ2-7; 10 bases agree with TRBD2. This CDR3 has 17 amino acids. Germline values: CDR1 MDHEN, CDR2 SYDVKM.

The rearrangement uses TRBV11-2 and TRBJ2-5; possibly TRBD2 for D (5 bases). This CDR3 is 15 amino acids long. Between the trimmed V and J ends, which lost 1 base and 0 bases, there was a span of 9 bases. Germline-derived CDR1 and CDR2 are SGHAT and FQNNGV. CDR3: CASSLGTVYQETQYF. The CDR3 nucleotides are TGTGCCAGCAGCTTAGGGACTGTCTACCAAGAGACCCAGTACTTC.

This clone has a single count. The J gene is TRBJ2-5, the V gene TRBV28; 8 bases map to TRBD1. Germline CDR1 MDHEN, CDR2 SYDVKM. The CDR3 sequence is 16 residues long. The trim removed 5 bases at V and 1 base at J, leaving 9 bases unmatched. The CDR3 DNA reads TGTGCCAGCAGTCCCTCTGACAGGGGATCCCAAGAGACCCAGTACTTC. It specifies CASSPSDRGSQETQYF.

A remark on this clone: Other DNA sequences from this sample encode an identical CDR3 as well. CDR3 DNA: TGTGCCAGCAGTTTGAGTGGGGGAAACTATGGCTACACCTTC. Its protein is CASSLSGGNYGYTF. The genes are TRBV27 and TRBJ1-2; a possible D gene is TRBD1 (5 bases). The CDR3 has 14 residues. The ends were cut back, 3 bases at V and 2 bases at J, with 10 bases in the middle. The germline V gene encodes CDR1 MNHEY and CDR2 SMNVEV (reference sequence).

V usage is TRBV2 and J usage is TRBJ1-5; 7 nucleotides agree with TRBD1. Trimming took 6 bases from V and 6 from J; bases not matched to a gene: 11. Germline CDR1 and CDR2: SNHLY and FYNNEI. The CDR3 consists of 15 residues. The CDR3 region has the DNA TGTGCCAGCAGATCACAGGGGATCGTGGGTCAGCCCCAGCATTTT. Encoded protein: CASRSQGIVGQPQHF.

This clone has just a few counts. The chain has TRBV9 and TRBJ2-1; TRBD2 agrees at 13 bases. The V gene end was trimmed by 0 bases and the J gene end by 10 bases; junction bases not matched to a gene: 4. The length of the CDR3 is 15 residues. Germline V gene data show CDR1 as SGDLS and CDR2 as YYNGEE. Here the CDR3 reads CASSVEGLAGLEQFF. The CDR3 DNA sequence: TGTGCCAGCAGCGTAGAGGGACTAGCGGGGCTCGAGCAGTTCTTC.

The chain links TRBV4-1 to TRBJ1-6, with TRBD1 as a possible D gene (5 bases). Germline CDR1 and CDR2: MGHRA and YSYEKL. Trimming took 1 base from V and 7 from J, leaving 11 bases between them. There are 15 residues in the CDR3. This chain's CDR3 is CASSQGRGGNSPLHF. The CDR3 DNA reads as TGCGCCAGCAGCCAAGGGCGGGGGGGAAATTCACCCCTCCACTTT.

The genes are TRBV5-1 and TRBJ1-3; weak D call: TRBD1 (6 bases). CDR1 SGHRS and CDR2 YFSETQ come from the germline V gene. The germline V and J ends were trimmed by 3 bases and 0 bases, with 10 bases remaining between them. The CDR3 has 15 amino acids. CDR3 loop: CASSSDSYSGNTIYF. For the CDR3, the DNA is TGCGCCAGCAGCTCGGACAGTTACTCTGGAAACACCATATATTTT.

The V gene is TRBV7-9, the J gene TRBJ2-5; 8 bases match TRBD1. This CDR3 is 12 amino acids long. Germline CDR1 SEHNR, CDR2 FQNEAQ (reference sequence). The V segment lost 5 bases and the J segment 8 bases; nucleotides outside the gene matches: 4. The chain's CDR3 is CASSTGQGTQYF. The CDR3 region has the DNA TGTGCCAGCAGCACCGGACAGGGTACCCAGTACTTC.

The J gene is TRBJ2-1, the V gene TRBV18; no firm D call. Trimming cost V 4 bases and J 0 bases, with 10 bases left between them. CDR1 and CDR2 (germline): KGHSH, LQKENI. The CDR3 contains 15 residues. For the CDR3, the DNA is TGTGCCAGCTCACGGACGGAGAGCTCCTACAATGAGCAGTTCTTC. Encoded protein: CASSRTESSYNEQFF.